This is a list of T cell receptor beta chains from one sample in a study of T cell clones after liver transplantation. Method: immunoSEQ multiplex PCR; TCRdb's copy keeps in-frame clones and lacks some. The table lists around 6,000 clones, more than 65% of them singletons, with about a third in the top ten. The material sequenced was CD8+ T cells from blood, taken before liver transplant. These TCRs come from a human donor who received a liver transplant. The CDR3 runs from the conserved cysteine through the conserved F or W. A D gene is named only where the DNA matches it firmly. For some rows the clone size is stated as once, few or many, or as a class when expanded; others skip it.

>TRBJ1-2|NA|TRBV4-1|NA
CASSTRGGPIYGYTF
TGCGCCAGCAGCACACGAGGGGGGCCGATCTATGGCTACACCTTC
>TRBJ1-2|NA|TRBV2|NA
CASSESIADGYTF
TGTGCCAGCAGTGAATCAATAGCGGACGGCTACACCTTC
>TRBJ2-1|few|TRBV6-6|NA
CASSHSPNEQFF
TGTGCCAGCAGTCACAGCCCCAATGAGCAGTTCTTC
>TRBJ2-1|NA|TRBV7-9|NA
CASSKTAGTADEQFF
TGTGCCAGCAGCAAAACGGCGGGGACGGCCGATGAGCAGTTCTTC
>TRBJ2-7|NA|TRBV9|TRBD1
CASSAGGTGGEQYF
TGTGCCAGCAGCGCTGGCGGGACAGGGGGCGAGCAGTACTTC
>TRBJ2-1|medium-sized|TRBV29-1|NA
CSVELGHDNEQFF
TGCAGCGTTGAACTAGGACATGACAATGAGCAGTTCTTC
>TRBJ2-6|NA|TRBV5-1|NA
CASRWTGANVLTF
TGCGCCAGCAGGTGGACTGGGGCCAACGTCCTGACTTTC
>TRBJ2-7|NA|TRBV9|TRBD2
CASSEAGASSYEQYF
TGTGCCAGCAGCGAAGCGGGGGCGAGCTCCTACGAGCAGTACTTC
>TRBJ1-1|NA|TRBV29-1|NA
CSLGDRTEAFF
TGCAGCTTGGGGGATCGAACTGAAGCTTTCTTT
>TRBJ2-5|NA|TRBV21-1|NA
CASIPWHQETQYF
TGTGCCAGCATCCCGTGGCACCAAGAGACCCAGTACTTC
>TRBJ2-1|once|TRBV7-9|TRBD2
CASSGLAGGLSYNEQFF
TGTGCCAGCAGCGGTCTAGCGGGAGGCCTCTCCTACAATGAGCAGTTCTTC
>TRBJ2-7|NA|TRBV29-1|NA
CSVEGPGIRVGDYEQYF
TGCAGCGTTGAGGGACCAGGGATTAGGGTGGGAGATTACGAGCAGTACTTC
>TRBJ2-3|NA|TRBV6-1|NA
CASSGTVGWTDTQYF
TGTGCCAGCAGTGGAACAGTAGGGTGGACAGATACGCAGTATTTT
>TRBJ2-1|NA|TRBV7-2|NA
CASSLVSWNEQFF
TGTGCCAGCAGCTTAGTCTCCTGGAATGAGCAGTTCTTC
>TRBJ1-1|NA|TRBV6-6|TRBD1
CASSYPTDRATEAFF
TGTGCCAGCAGTTACCCTACCGACAGGGCCACTGAAGCTTTCTTT
>TRBJ2-6|NA|TRBV27|NA
CASSFNPGANVLTF
TGTGCCAGCAGTTTCAATCCTGGGGCCAACGTCCTGACTTTC
>TRBJ2-3|NA|TRBV27|TRBD1
CASSLTGGSSTDTQYF
TGTGCCAGCAGTTTAACAGGGGGTTCTAGCACAGATACGCAGTATTTT
>TRBJ2-7|NA|TRBV29-1|NA
CSVWDTVFNEQYF
TGCAGCGTATGGGACACCGTTTTCAACGAGCAGTACTTC
>TRBJ2-7|NA|TRBV7-6|NA
CASSYQGEQYF
TGTGCCAGCAGCTACCAAGGAGAGCAGTACTTC
>TRBJ2-5|once|TRBV5-6|NA
CASSPEGDQETQYF
TGTGCCAGCAGCCCGGAGGGGGACCAAGAGACCCAGTACTTC
>TRBJ2-4|NA|TRBV14|NA
CASSQERWGQNIQYF
TGTGCCAGCAGCCAAGAGAGGTGGGGCCAAAACATTCAGTACTTC
>TRBJ2-3|few|TRBV7-3|NA
CASSLMGTDTQYF
TGTGCCAGCAGCTTAATGGGCACAGATACGCAGTATTTT
>TRBJ1-2|NA|TRBV10-1|TRBD1
CASSTYLKLGTGPYGYTF
TGCGCCAGCAGTACCTACCTGAAACTTGGGACAGGGCCCTATGGCTACACCTTC
>TRBJ2-7|NA|TRBV19|TRBD2
CASSPGGGSYEQYF
TGTGCCAGTAGCCCCGGGGGGGGCTCCTACGAGCAGTACTTC
>TRBJ2-5|NA|TRBV6-1|NA
CASSEWVGQETQYF
TGTGCCAGCAGTGAATGGGTAGGGCAAGAGACCCAGTACTTC
>TRBJ2-1|NA|TRBV5-1|TRBD1
CASSLDSTGVGKDEQFF
TGCGCCAGCAGCCTGGATTCAACAGGGGTCGGGAAAGATGAGCAGTTCTTC
>TRBJ1-2|NA|TRBV6-5|NA
CASSYSEGGYGYTF
TGTGCCAGCAGTTACTCGGAGGGGGGCTATGGCTACACCTTC
>TRBJ2-5|once|TRBV9|TRBD2
CASAGGGPQETQYF
TGTGCCAGCGCGGGGGGGGGCCCCCAAGAGACCCAGTACTTC
>TRBJ1-4|NA|TRBV9|NA
CASSVTGAELFF
TGTGCCAGCAGCGTTACAGGCGCGGAACTGTTTTTT
>TRBJ2-5|few|TRBV7-9|TRBD1
CASSSPGQNLKETQYF
TGTGCCAGCAGCTCTCCGGGACAGAATTTAAAAGAGACCCAGTACTTC
>TRBJ2-1|NA|TRBV27|NA
CASSMGSRIEQFF
TGTGCCAGCAGTATGGGATCTCGCATCGAGCAGTTCTTC
>TRBJ2-7|NA|TRBV29-1|NA
CSVEGGTALGQYF
TGCAGCGTTGAAGGCGGGACAGCGCTCGGGCAGTACTTC
>TRBJ2-7|NA|TRBV19|TRBD2
CASRLTSGTYEQYF
TGTGCCAGTAGACTAACTAGCGGAACCTACGAGCAGTACTTC
>TRBJ2-3|NA|TRBV4-1|NA
CASSQAGDTDTQYF
TGCGCCAGCAGCCAAGCGGGGGACACAGATACGCAGTATTTT
>TRBJ2-1|once|TRBV5-4|NA
CASSPGGYNEQFF
TGTGCCAGCAGCCCCGGTGGATACAATGAGCAGTTCTTC
>TRBJ1-1|NA|TRBV7-6|NA
CASSLRADGWWAFF
TGTGCCAGCAGCTTACGGGCCGACGGCTGGTGGGCTTTCTTT
>TRBJ2-7|medium-sized|TRBV19|NA
CASTGGAADEQYF
TGTGCCAGTACTGGGGGGGCAGCAGACGAGCAGTACTTC
>TRBJ1-4|once|TRBV27|NA
CASSPHLSSNEKLFF
TGTGCCAGCAGTCCCCATTTGTCGAGTAATGAAAAACTGTTTTTT
>TRBJ1-2|few|TRBV6-8|TRBD1
CASSETGATNYGYTF
TGTGCCAGCAGTGAAACAGGGGCGACTAACTATGGCTACACCTTC
>TRBJ1-4|NA|TRBV13|TRBD1
CASRLTGGGNEKLFF
TGTGCCAGCAGGCTAACAGGGGGCGGGAATGAAAAACTGTTTTTT
>TRBJ2-7|NA|TRBV9|NA
CASSPPGPSSYEQYF
TGTGCCAGCAGCCCCCCCGGACCCTCATCCTACGAGCAGTACTTC
>TRBJ2-1|NA|TRBV11-2|NA
CASLGVSYNEQFF
TGTGCCAGCCTGGGGGTTTCCTACAATGAGCAGTTCTTC
>TRBJ2-7|NA|TRBV4-1|TRBD1
CASSQDRGTGREQYF
TGCGCCAGCAGCCAAGATAGGGGGACAGGGCGGGAGCAGTACTTC
>TRBJ2-1|NA|TRBV30|NA
CAWTLAATSYNEQFF
TGTGCCTGGACCTTAGCAGCCACTTCCTACAATGAGCAGTTCTTC
>TRBJ2-7|once|TRBV5-1|NA
CASSYRDKDYEQYF
TGCGCCAGCAGCTACCGGGACAAGGACTACGAGCAGTACTTC
>TRBJ2-3|once|TRBV28|NA
CASSSYEIEGSDTQYF
TGTGCCAGCAGTTCATATGAGATAGAGGGGTCAGATACGCAGTATTTT
>TRBJ2-3|NA|TRBV27|NA
CASSLFGLNTDTQYF
TGTGCCAGCAGTTTATTCGGACTGAACACAGATACGCAGTATTTT
>TRBJ1-5|NA|TRBV29-1|NA
CSVGGNNQPQHF
TGCAGCGTTGGCGGGAACAATCAGCCCCAGCATTTT
>TRBJ1-1|NA|TRBV4-1|NA
CASSQGDWPTEAFF
TGCGCCAGCAGCCAGGGGGACTGGCCCACTGAAGCTTTCTTT
>TRBJ1-4|NA|TRBV9|NA
CASSVASGAETNEKLFF
TGTGCCAGCAGCGTAGCTAGCGGGGCGGAGACTAATGAAAAACTGTTTTTT
>TRBJ1-1|NA|TRBV19|NA
CAIRRGDTEAFF
TGTGCCATACGACGGGGAGACACTGAAGCTTTCTTT
>TRBJ2-7|NA|TRBV4-3|NA
CASSQDGAYEQYF
TGCGCCAGCAGCCAAGACGGGGCCTACGAGCAGTACTTC
>TRBJ2-7|once|TRBV19|NA
CASSIVFGGEQYF
TGTGCCAGTAGTATAGTGTTCGGCGGCGAGCAGTACTTC
>TRBJ2-7|NA|TRBV6-5|NA
CASSSKGSFDSYEQYF
TGTGCCAGCAGTTCCAAGGGCTCTTTTGACTCCTACGAGCAGTACTTC
>TRBJ2-2|NA|TRBV4-3|NA
CASTSRETGELFF
TGCGCCAGCACTTCCCGGGAGACCGGGGAGCTGTTTTTT
>TRBJ2-2|medium-sized|TRBV4-3|NA
CASSQLERHTGELFF
TGCGCCAGCAGCCAACTGGAACGGCACACCGGGGAGCTGTTTTTT
>TRBJ1-1|NA|TRBV27|NA
CASSLTVNTEAFF
TGTGCCAGCAGTTTAACGGTTAACACTGAAGCTTTCTTT
>TRBJ1-2|NA|TRBV7-9|NA
CASSSDEYYYGYTF
TGTGCCAGCAGCTCGGACGAGTATTACTATGGCTACACCTTC
>TRBJ2-6|NA|TRBV27|NA
CASSRQTNSGANVLTF
TGTGCCAGCAGTCGACAGACTAACTCTGGGGCCAACGTCCTGACTTTC